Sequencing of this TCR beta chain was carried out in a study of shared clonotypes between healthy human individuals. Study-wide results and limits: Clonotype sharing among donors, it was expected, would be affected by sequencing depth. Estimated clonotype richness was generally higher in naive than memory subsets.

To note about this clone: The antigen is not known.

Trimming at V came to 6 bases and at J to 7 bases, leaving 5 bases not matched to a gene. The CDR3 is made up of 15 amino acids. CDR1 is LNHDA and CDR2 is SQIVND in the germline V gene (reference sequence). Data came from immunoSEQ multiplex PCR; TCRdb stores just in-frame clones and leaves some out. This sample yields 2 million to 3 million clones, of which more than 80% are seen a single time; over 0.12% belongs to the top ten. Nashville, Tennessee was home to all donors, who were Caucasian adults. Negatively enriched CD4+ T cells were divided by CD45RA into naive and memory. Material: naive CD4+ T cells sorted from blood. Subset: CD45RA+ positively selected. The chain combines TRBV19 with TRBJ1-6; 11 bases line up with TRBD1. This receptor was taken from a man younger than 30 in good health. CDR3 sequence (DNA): TGTGCCAGTAGAGGGACAGGGGGTGGGAATTCACCCCTCCACTTT. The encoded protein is CASRGTGGGNSPLHF.